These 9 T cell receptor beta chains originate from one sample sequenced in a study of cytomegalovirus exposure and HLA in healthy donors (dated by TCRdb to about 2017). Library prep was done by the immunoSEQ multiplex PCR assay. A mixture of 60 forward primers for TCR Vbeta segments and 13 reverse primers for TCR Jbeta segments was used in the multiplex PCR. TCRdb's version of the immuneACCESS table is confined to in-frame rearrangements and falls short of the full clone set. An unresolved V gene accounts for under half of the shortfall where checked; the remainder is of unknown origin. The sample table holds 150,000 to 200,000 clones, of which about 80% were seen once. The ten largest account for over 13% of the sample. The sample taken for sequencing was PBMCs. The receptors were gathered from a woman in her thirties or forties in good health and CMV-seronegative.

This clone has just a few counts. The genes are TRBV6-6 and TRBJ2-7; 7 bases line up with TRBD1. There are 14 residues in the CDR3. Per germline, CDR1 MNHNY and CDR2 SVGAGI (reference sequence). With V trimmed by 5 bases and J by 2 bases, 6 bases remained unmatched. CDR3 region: CASSGHRGTYEQYF. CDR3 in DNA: TGTGCCAGCAGTGGACACAGGGGAACCTACGAGCAGTACTTC.

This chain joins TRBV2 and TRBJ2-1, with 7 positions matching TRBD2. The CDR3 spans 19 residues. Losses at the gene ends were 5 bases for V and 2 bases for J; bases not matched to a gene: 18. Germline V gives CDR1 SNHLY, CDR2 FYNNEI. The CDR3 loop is CASSTPRASGGVPYNEQFF. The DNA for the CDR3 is TGTGCCAGCAGTACCCCAAGGGCTAGCGGAGGGGTCCCCTACAATGAGCAGTTCTTC.

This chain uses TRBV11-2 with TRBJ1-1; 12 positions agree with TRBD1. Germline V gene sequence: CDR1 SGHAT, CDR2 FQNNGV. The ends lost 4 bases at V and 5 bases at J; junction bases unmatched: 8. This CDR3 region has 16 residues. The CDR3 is CASSSWDRGRRTEAFF. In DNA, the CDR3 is TGTGCCAGCAGCTCCTGGGACAGGGGGCGGAGGACTGAAGCTTTCTTT.

The DNA of the CDR3 is TGTGCCAGCAGCGGAAGAAGCGGGAGGGTCCGTTCTGGGGCCAACGTCCTGACTTTC. This sequence encodes CASSGRSGRVRSGANVLTF. The chain has TRBV9 and TRBJ2-6; TRBD2 matches 10 bases. Germline V lookup: CDR1 SGDLS, CDR2 YYNGEE. The trim removed 3 bases at V and 1 base at J, leaving 10 bases unmatched. This CDR3 contains 19 residues.

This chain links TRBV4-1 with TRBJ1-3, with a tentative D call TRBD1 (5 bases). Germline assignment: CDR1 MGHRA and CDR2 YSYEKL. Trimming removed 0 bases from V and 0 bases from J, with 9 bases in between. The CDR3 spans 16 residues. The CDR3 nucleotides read TGCGCCAGCAGCCAAGATAAGACAGCCTCTGGAAACACCATATATTTT. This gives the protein CASSQDKTASGNTIYF.

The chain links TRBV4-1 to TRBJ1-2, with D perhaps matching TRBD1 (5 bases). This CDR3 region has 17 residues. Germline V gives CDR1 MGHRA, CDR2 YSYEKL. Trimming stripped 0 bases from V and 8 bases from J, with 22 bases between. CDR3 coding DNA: TGCGCCAGCAGCCAAGAACCCCAGTTTATGGGGCCTGAGGGCTACACCTTC. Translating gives CASSQEPQFMGPEGYTF.

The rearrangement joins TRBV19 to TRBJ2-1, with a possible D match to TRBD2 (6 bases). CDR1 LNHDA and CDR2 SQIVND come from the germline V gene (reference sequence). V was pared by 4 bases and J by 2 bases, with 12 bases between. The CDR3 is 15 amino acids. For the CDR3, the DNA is TGTGCCAGTAGTAGGGAGGACTTCACCTACAATGAGCAGTTCTTC. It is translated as CASSREDFTYNEQFF. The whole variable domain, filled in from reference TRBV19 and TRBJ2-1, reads DGGITQSPKYLFRKEGQNVTLSCEQNLNHDAMYWYRQDPGQGLRLIYYSQIVNDFQKGDIAEGYSVSREKKESFPLTVTSAQKNPTAFYLCASSREDFTYNEQFFGPGTRLTVL.

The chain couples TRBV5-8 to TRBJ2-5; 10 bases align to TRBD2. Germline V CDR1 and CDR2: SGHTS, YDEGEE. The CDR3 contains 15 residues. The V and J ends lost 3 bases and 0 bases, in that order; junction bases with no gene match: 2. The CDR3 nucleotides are TGTGCCAGCAGCTCGGGACTAGCGAACCAAGAGACCCAGTACTTC. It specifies CASSSGLANQETQYF.

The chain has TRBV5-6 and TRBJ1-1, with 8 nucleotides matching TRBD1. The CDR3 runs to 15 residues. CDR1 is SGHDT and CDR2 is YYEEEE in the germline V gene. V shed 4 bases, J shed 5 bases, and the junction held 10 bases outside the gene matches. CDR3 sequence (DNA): TGTGCCAGCAGCGCCCCCGGACAGGGCGGGACTGAAGCTTTCTTT. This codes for CASSAPGQGGTEAFF.